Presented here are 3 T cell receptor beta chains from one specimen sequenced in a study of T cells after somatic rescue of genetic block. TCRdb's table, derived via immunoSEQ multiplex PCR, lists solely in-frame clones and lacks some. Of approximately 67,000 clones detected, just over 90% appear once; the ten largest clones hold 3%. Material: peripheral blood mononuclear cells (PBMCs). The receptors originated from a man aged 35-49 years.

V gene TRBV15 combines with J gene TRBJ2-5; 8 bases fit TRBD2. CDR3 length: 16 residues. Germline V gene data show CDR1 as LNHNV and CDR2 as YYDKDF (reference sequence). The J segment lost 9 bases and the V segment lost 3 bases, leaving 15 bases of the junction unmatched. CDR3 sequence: CATSSGGGSGIRAQYF. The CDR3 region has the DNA TGTGCCACCAGCAGTGGAGGGGGTAGCGGGATCAGGGCCCAGTACTTC.

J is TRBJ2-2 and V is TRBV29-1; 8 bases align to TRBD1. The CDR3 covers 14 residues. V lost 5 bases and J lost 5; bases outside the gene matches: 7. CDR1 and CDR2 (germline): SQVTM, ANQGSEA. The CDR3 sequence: CSVKWTGPTGELFF. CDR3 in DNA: TGCAGCGTTAAATGGACAGGGCCAACCGGGGAGCTGTTTTTT.

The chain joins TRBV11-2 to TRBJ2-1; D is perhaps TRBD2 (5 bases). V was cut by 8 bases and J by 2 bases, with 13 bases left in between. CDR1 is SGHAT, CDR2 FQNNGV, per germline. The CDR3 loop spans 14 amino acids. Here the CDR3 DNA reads TGTGCCAGCGGCGGGCTTCAGACCTACAATGAGCAGTTCTTC. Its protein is CASGGLQTYNEQFF. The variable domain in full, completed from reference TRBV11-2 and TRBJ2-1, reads EAGVAQSPRYKIIEKRQSVAFWCNPISGHATLYWYQQILGQGPKLLIQFQNNGVVDDSQLPKDRFSAERLKGVDSTLKIQPAKLEDSAVYLCASGGLQTYNEQFFGPGTRLTVL.